The entry below describes one T cell receptor (beta chain). This clonotype occurred many times. Its antigen target is currently unknown. The record has no base qualities; no much larger clone is one base away. The sample is drawn from a study of CD8 T cells in ankylosing spondylitis (dated by TCRdb to between 2016 and 2019). About the study as a whole: The study set out to find disease-linked TCR variants by profiling T cell receptor beta repertoires in ankylosing spondylitis patients and healthy donors. The full study cohort comprised some 27 ankylosing spondylitis patients and some 110 healthy donors. Peripheral blood was sampled, and synovial fluid was additionally collected from ankylosing spondylitis patients.

Overall results and qualifications from the work: A CD8+ phenotype was shown by the disease-linked clones, which were found at relatively low frequencies in peripheral blood. Some motif variants had previously been reported in the synovial fluid and blood of reactive arthritis patients, which suggests shared mechanisms of disease initiation. Significant enrichment of the disease-linked clones was reported in matched synovial fluid samples from ankylosing spondylitis patients. A TCR beta motif of seven or eight highly homologous amino acid variants appeared characteristic of blood from ankylosing spondylitis patients.

TCRdb shows the sequencer as Illumina HiSeq 2500. Quantitative 5'-RACE with molecular barcodes was the method used to prepare the TCR beta libraries. The paper's processing steps were these. Disease-linked TCR variants were identified with a new computational method built on a probabilistic model of VDJ rearrangement. TCRdb cleaned the public reads at Q25 with fastp, built clones with MiXCR and kept in-frame beta chains. For every CDR3 protein sequence, its rows merge into one entry that carries the most common genes and DNA. TCRdb, rather than the study authors, made the V and J calls. Across this sample there are roughly 40,000 distinct CDR3 sequences, with roughly 2.5% seen only once. Of the sample, approximately 4.5% falls within the top ten clones. The CDR3 holds 13 amino acids from the cysteine to the phenylalanine. The sequence is cut down to CDR3 DNA, 39 bases in frame from base 1. The trim is 1 base for V and 8 bases for J, with a gap of 7 bases between the germline ends. CDR1 and CDR2 are read off the germline V gene as SGDLS and YYNGEE.

The receptor chain draws on TRBV9 and TRBJ1-6; no D gene can be assigned with confidence. This receptor was taken from a male donor with ankylosing spondylitis or in good health (not recorded which). Material: blood, either unsorted or a sorted T cell fraction (not recorded which). The DNA is as follows: TGTGCCAGCAGCGTAAGGGTTGATTCACCCCTCCACTTT. Protein translation: CASSVRVDSPLHF.